This TCR beta chain was retrieved from a study of shared clonotypes between healthy human individuals. CD45RO-negative CD8 cells positively selected for CCR7 made up the naive population, which excluded terminally differentiated effector memory CD45RA+ cells. The assay was immunoSEQ multiplex PCR, and TCRdb's table has in-frame clones only and misses some. The sample contains 2 million to 2.5 million clones, approximately 94% of which appear only once. A note on this clone: What it binds is unknown. One end of the junction fails to match germline, which may point to a read error.

This CDR3 region has 17 residues. Germline V gives CDR1 MNHNS, CDR2 SASEGT. Broader study findings: Sampling included only blood; tissue repertoires likely differ. A reduction in generation probabilities was seen for non-shared clonotypes relative to those shared by all four donors.

This chain links TRBV6-1 with TRBJ1-4; 7 bases align to TRBD1. The receptor was derived from a man aged 18 to 29 in good health. The specimen sequenced was naive CD8+ T cells sorted from blood. This CDR3 is CASSEAGTAPTNEKLFF. The CDR3, as DNA: TGTGCCAGCAGCGAAGCAGGGACAGCACCAACTAATGAAAAACTGTTTTTT.